This T cell receptor beta chain was sequenced for a study of cytomegalovirus exposure and HLA in healthy donors. Study-wide findings and caveats: As a later analysis revealed, most CMV-associated TCR beta chains appeared HLA-restricted. High specificity and sensitivity for cytomegalovirus status were reported for the classifier.

The PCR had 60 Vbeta and 13 Jbeta primers. Some clones are missing from TCRdb's copy, which holds only in-frame ones; the method was immunoSEQ multiplex PCR. The sample holds about 62,000 clones, about 82% seen once. Remarks on this clone: What it binds is unknown.

Per germline, CDR1 SGHVS and CDR2 FQNEAQ. The CDR3 extends over 13 amino acids. The junction had 3 bases not matched to a gene; V was cut back by 3 bases and J by 8 bases. This chain joins TRBV7-8 and TRBJ2-1; the match to TRBD2 covers 8 bases. Sequences were obtained from PBMCs. The TCR originated in a woman in her 30s in good health and CMV-seronegative. The CDR3 DNA reads as TGTGCCAGCAGCTTTTCAGCGGGGGATGAGCAGTTCTTC. Residues: CASSFSAGDEQFF.